This TCR beta chain was documented in a study of blood T cells in healthy people across ages. A remark on this clonotype: Antigen unknown.

For the second PCR, which ran for about 6 to 11 cycles, a sample-barcoded 5' primer and a J-beta primer mix were used. TCRdb re-analysed the 5' RACE reads in MiXCR, keeping a single row per CDR3 protein. The data show 500,000 to 650,000 distinct CDR3 sequences, about 25% seen once. CDR1 MNHNY and CDR2 SVGAGI come from the germline V gene (reference sequence). The length of the CDR3 is 14 residues. Germline trimming cut 6 bases from V and 6 bases from J; bases unmatched to any gene: 9. Study outcomes and limitations: Whereas aged donors had fewer naive CD4+ cells, long-lived donors had more of them and higher diversity.

The same sample was also used in a study of T cells of mothers and their children.

V gene TRBV6-6 combines with J gene TRBJ2-7; 9 bases match TRBD2. Sequencing was done on a sample of blood. This receptor was taken from a boy aged 2 to 10 in good health. In DNA, the CDR3 is TGTGCCAGCAGAACCCCGGGACTAGCAGTCGAGCAGTACTTC. Its translation: CASRTPGLAVEQYF.